Below are 5 T cell receptor beta chains sequenced from a single sample in a study of blood T cell repertoires in COVID-19. Generated by immunoSEQ multiplex PCR, the TCRdb table keeps only in-frame clones and is missing some. The repertoire holds around 120,000 clones, over 75% seen once, with about 7.3% in the top ten. The sequenced sample was peripheral blood. The receptors were gathered from a man aged 45-65 years with acute or convalescent COVID-19.

The J gene is TRBJ1-5, the V gene TRBV7-9, with TRBD1 matching 10 bases. The trim removed 4 bases at V and 5 bases at J, leaving 5 bases unmatched. This CDR3 has 15 residues. From germline, CDR1 is SEHNR and CDR2 FQNEAQ (reference sequence). The CDR3 is CASSSAGTGDQPQHF. DNA for the CDR3: TGTGCCAGCAGCTCGGCCGGGACAGGGGATCAGCCCCAGCATTTT.

This clone has just one count. The chain employs TRBV3-1 (or the pseudogene TRBV3-2) and TRBJ2-7; 9 bases map to TRBD1. Losses at the gene ends were 4 bases for V and 0 bases for J; bases not matched to a gene: 4. The CDR3 extends over 15 amino acids. Germline V gene lookup returns CDR1 LGHDT and CDR2 YNNKEL (reference sequence). This chain's CDR3 is CASSRGQGPSYEQYF. The DNA of the CDR3 is TGTGCCAGCAGCCGGGGACAGGGCCCCTCCTACGAGCAGTACTTC.

Concerning this clone: Other DNA sequences in the same sample also yield this CDR3. This sequence joins TRBV10-1 and TRBJ2-1; TRBD1 aligns across 8 bases. Trimming cost V 7 bases and J 3 bases; bases outside gene matches: 2. The CDR3 loop spans 13 amino acids. Germline-derived CDR1 and CDR2 are WNHNN and SYGVQD (reference sequence). In DNA, the CDR3 is TGCGCCAGCACCGGACAGGGCTACAATGAGCAGTTCTTC. As protein: CASTGQGYNEQFF.

This sequence joins TRBV15 and TRBJ2-1; 11 positions match TRBD2. V dropped 2 bases and J dropped 4; count of bases not matched to a gene: 4. The germline V gene encodes CDR1 LNHNV and CDR2 YYDKDF (reference sequence). The CDR3 extends over 16 amino acids. As DNA, the CDR3 is TGTGCCACCAGCAGACCTATAGCGGGAGGGTACAATGAGCAGTTCTTC. Its protein is CATSRPIAGGYNEQFF.

The genes are TRBV5-6 and TRBJ2-2; D unresolved. Germline CDR1 is SGHDT and CDR2 is YYEEEE. The CDR3 runs 17 residues. V was trimmed by 0 bases and J by 4 bases, leaving 16 bases between them. Here the CDR3 reads CASSLVVDSTPTGELFF. As DNA, the CDR3 is TGTGCCAGCAGCTTGGTGGTGGATAGCACCCCCACCGGGGAGCTGTTTTTT.